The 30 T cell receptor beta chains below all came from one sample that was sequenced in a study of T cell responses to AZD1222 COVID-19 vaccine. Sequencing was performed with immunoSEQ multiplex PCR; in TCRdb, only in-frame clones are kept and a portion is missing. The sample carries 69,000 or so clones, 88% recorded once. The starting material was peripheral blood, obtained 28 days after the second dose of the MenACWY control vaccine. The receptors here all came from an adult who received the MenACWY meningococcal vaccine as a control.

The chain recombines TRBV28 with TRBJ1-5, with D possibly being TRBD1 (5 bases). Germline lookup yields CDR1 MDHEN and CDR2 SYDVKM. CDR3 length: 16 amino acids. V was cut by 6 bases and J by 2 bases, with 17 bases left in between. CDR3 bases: TGTGCCAGCAGCGAATGGGGAAAAGGGGGCAATCAGCCCCAGCATTTT. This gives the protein CASSEWGKGGNQPQHF.

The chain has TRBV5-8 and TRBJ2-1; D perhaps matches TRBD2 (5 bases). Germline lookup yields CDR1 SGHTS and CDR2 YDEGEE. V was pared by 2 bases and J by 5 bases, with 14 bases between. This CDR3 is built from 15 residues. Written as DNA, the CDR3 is TGTGCCAGCAGCTTAGGTCTAGCAAGCGACAATGAGCAGTTCTTC. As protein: CASSLGLASDNEQFF.

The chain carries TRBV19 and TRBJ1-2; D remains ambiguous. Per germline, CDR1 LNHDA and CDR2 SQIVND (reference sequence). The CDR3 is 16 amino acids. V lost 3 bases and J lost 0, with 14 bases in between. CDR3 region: CASSMIFVEANYGYTF. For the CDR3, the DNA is TGTGCCAGTAGTATGATCTTCGTAGAAGCTAACTATGGCTACACCTTC.

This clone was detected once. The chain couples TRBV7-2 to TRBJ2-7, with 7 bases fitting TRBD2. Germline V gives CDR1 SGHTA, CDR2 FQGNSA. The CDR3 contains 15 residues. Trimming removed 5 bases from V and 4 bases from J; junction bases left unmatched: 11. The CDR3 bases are TGTGCCAGCAGCCGGGGTAGACTAGCTGATTACGAGCAGTACTTC. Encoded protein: CASSRGRLADYEQYF.

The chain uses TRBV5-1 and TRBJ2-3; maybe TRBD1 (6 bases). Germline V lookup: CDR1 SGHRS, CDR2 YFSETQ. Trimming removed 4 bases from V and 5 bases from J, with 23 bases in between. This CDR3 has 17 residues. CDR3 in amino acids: CASSPQGRARRVDTQYF. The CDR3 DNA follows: TGCGCCAGCAGCCCCCAGGGGAGAGCCCGGCGGGTAGATACGCAGTATTTT.

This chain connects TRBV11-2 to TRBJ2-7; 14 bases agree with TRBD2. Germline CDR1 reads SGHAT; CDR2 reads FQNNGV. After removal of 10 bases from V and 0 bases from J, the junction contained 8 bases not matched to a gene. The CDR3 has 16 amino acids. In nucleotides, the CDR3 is TGTGCCACCACCGGGACTAGCGGGAGAAGCTCCTACGAGCAGTACTTC. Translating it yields CATTGTSGRSSYEQYF.

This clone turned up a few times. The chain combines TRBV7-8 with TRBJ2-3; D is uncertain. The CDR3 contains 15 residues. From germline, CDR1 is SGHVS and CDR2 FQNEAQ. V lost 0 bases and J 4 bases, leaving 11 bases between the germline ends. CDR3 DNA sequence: TGTGCCAGCAGCTTAGCGTTGGGCTTCGCAGATACGCAGTATTTT. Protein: CASSLALGFADTQYF.

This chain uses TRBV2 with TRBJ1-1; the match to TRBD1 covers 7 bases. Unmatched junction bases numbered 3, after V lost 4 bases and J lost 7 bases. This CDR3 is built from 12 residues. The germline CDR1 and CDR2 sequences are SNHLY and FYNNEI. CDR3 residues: CASSGQGYEAFF. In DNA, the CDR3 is TGTGCCAGCAGTGGACAGGGATATGAAGCTTTCTTT.

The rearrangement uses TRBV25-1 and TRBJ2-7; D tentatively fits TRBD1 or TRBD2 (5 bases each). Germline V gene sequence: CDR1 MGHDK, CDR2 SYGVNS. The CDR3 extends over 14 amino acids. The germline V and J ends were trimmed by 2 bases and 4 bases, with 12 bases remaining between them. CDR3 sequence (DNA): TGTGCCAGCAGTGAAGACAGCGGCGGGTACGAGCAGTACTTC. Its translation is CASSEDSGGYEQYF.

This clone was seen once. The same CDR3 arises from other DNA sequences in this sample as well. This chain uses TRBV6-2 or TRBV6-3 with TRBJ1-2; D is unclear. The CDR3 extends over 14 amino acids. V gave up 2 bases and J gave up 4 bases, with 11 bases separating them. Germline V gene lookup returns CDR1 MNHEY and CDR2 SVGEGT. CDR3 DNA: TGTGCCAGCAGTTACAGAGGTGGGAGCTATGGCTACACCTTC. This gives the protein CASSYRGGSYGYTF.

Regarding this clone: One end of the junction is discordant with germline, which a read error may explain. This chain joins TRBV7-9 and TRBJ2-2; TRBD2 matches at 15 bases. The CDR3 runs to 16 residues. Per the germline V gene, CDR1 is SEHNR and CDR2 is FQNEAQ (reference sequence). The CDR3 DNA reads TGTGCCAGCAGTCGTGGGACTAGCGGGAGGACCGGGGAGTTGTTTTTT. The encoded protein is CASSRGTSGRTGELFF.

CDR3 nucleotides: TGTGCCAGCAGCAAGACAGCGCTTTCGAACACCGGGGAGCTGTTTTTT. Protein: CASSKTALSNTGELFF. The chain joins TRBV6-2 or TRBV6-3 to TRBJ2-2; tentatively, D is TRBD1 (5 bases). The germline V and J ends were trimmed by 6 bases and 0 bases, with 14 bases remaining between them. Per germline, CDR1 MNHEY and CDR2 SVGEGT. The CDR3 contains 16 residues.

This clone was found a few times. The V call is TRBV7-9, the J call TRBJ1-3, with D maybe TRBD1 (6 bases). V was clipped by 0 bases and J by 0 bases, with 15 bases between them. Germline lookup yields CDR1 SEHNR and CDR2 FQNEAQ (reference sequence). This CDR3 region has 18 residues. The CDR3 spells CASSLAPPGQFSGNTIYF. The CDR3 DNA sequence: TGTGCCAGCAGCTTAGCGCCTCCTGGACAGTTCTCTGGAAACACCATATATTTT. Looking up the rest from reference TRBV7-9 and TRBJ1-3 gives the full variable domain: DTGVSQNPRHKITKRGQNVTFRCDPISEHNRLYWYRQTLGQGPEFLTYFQNEAQLEKSRLLSDRFSAERPKGSFSTLEIQRTEQGDSAMYLCASSLAPPGQFSGNTIYFGEGSWLTVV.

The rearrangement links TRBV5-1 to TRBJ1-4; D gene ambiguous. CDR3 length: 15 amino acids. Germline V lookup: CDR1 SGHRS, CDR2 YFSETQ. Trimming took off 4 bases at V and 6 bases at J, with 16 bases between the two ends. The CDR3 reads CASSRRRGEDEKLFF. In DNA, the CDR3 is TGCGCCAGCAGCAGGAGGCGGGGTGAAGATGAAAAACTGTTTTTT.

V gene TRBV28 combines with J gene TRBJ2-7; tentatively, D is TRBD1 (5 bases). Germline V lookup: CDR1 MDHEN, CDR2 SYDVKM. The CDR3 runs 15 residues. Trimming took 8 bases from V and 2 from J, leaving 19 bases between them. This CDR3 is CASSVRGLSTYEQYF. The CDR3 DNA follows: TGTGCCAGCTCCGTTAGGGGTTTATCGACCTACGAGCAGTACTTC.

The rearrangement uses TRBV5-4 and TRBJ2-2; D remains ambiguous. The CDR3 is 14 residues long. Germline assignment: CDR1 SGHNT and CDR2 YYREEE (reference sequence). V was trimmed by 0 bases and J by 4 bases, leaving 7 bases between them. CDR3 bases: TGTGCCAGCAGCTTGGAGTCTATCACCGGGGAGCTGTTTTTT. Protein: CASSLESITGELFF.

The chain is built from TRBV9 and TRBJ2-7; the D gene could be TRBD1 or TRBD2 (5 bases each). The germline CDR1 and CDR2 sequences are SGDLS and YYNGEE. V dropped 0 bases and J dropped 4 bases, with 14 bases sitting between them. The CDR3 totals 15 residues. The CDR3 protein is CASSVAVGAGYEQYF. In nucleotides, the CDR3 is TGTGCCAGCAGCGTAGCAGTGGGAGCAGGGTACGAGCAGTACTTC. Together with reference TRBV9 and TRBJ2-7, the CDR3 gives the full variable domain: DSGVTQTPKHLITATGQRVTLRCSPRSGDLSVYWYQQSLDQGLQFLIQYYNGEERAKGNILERFSAQQFPDLHSELNLSSLELGDSALYFCASSVAVGAGYEQYFGPGTRLTVT.

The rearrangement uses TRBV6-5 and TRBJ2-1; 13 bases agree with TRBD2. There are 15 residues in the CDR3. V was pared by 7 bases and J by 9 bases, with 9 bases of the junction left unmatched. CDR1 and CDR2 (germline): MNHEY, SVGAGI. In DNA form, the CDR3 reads TGTGCCAGCACCCCCCGGACTAGCGGGAGAGGTGAGCAGTTCTTC. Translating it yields CASTPRTSGRGEQFF.

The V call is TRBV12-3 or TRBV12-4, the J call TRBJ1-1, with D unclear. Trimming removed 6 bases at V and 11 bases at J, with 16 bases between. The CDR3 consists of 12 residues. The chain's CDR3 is CASSREGSRAFF. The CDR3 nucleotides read TGTGCCAGCAGCCGGGAAGGCAGCCGTGCTTTCTTT.

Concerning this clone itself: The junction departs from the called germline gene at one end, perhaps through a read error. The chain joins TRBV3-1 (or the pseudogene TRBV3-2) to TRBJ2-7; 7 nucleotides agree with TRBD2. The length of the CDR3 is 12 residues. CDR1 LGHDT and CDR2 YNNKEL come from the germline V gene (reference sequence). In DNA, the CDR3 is TGTGCCAGCAGCCAAGGCGGGGGTCCTCGCCGCTTC. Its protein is CASSQGGGPRRF.

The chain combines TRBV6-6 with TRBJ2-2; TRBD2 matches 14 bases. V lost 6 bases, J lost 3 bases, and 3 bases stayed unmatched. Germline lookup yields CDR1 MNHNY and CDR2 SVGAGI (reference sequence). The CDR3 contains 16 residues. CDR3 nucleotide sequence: TGTGCCAGCAGAATGGGACTAGCGGGAGACACCGGGGAGCTGTTTTTT. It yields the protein CASRMGLAGDTGELFF.

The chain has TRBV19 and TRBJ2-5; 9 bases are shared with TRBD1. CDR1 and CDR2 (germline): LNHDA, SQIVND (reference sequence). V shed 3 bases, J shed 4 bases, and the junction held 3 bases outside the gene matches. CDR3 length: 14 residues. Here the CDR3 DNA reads TGTGCCAGTAGTATGGGACAGGGTGTAGAGACCCAGTACTTC. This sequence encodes CASSMGQGVETQYF.

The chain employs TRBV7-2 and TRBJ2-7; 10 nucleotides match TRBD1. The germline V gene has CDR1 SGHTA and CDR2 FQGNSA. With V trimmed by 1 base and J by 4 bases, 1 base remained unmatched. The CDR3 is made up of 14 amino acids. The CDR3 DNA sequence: TGTGCCAGCAGCTTAGGACAGGGGGCTTACGAGCAGTACTTC. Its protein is CASSLGQGAYEQYF.

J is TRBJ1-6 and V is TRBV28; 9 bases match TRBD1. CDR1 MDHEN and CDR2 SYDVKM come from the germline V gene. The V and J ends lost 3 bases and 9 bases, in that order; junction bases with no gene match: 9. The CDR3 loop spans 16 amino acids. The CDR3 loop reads CASSFPTGGGISPLHF. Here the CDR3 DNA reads TGTGCCAGCAGTTTCCCGACAGGGGGTGGGATTTCACCCCTCCACTTT.

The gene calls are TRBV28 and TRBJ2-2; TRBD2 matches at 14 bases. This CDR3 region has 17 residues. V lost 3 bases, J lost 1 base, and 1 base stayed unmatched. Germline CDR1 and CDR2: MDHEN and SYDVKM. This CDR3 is CASSFGLAGGNTGELFF. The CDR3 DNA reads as TGTGCCAGCAGTTTCGGACTAGCGGGAGGGAACACCGGGGAGCTGTTTTTT.

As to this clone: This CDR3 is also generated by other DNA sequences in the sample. The CDR3 sequence is CASSVSSGSSYNEQFF. In DNA, the CDR3 is TGTGCCAGCAGCGTATCTAGCGGAAGCTCCTACAATGAGCAGTTCTTC. The gene calls are TRBV9 and TRBJ2-1; 7 positions agree with TRBD2. Germline V CDR1 and CDR2: SGDLS, YYNGEE. Unmatched junction bases numbered 4, after V lost 1 base and J lost 0 bases. This CDR3 has 16 amino acids. The variable domain in full, completed from reference TRBV9 and TRBJ2-1, reads DSGVTQTPKHLITATGQRVTLRCSPRSGDLSVYWYQQSLDQGLQFLIQYYNGEERAKGNILERFSAQQFPDLHSELNLSSLELGDSALYFCASSVSSGSSYNEQFFGPGTRLTVL.

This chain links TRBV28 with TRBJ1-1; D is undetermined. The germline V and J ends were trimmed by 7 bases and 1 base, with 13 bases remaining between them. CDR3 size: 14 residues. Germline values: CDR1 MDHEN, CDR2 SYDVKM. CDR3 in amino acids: CASTEGGANTEAFF. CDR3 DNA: TGTGCCAGCACTGAAGGTGGAGCGAACACTGAAGCTTTCTTT.

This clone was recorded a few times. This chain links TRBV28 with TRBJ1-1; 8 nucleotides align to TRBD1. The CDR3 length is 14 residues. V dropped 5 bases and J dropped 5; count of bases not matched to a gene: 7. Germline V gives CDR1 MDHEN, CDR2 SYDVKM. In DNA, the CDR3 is TGTGCCAGCAGTCCGCCGACAGGGGTTACTGAAGCTTTCTTT. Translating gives CASSPPTGVTEAFF.

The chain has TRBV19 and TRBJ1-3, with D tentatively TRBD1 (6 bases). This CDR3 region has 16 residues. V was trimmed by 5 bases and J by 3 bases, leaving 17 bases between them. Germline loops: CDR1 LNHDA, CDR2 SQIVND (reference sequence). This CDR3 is CASSVERGRVGNTIYF. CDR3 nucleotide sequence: TGTGCCAGTAGTGTCGAAAGGGGGAGAGTTGGAAACACCATATATTTT.

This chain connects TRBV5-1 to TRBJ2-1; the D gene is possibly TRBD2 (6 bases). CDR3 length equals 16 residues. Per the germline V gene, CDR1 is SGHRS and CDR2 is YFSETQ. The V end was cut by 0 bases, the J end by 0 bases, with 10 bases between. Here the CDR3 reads CASSLAPGASYNEQFF. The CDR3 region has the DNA TGCGCCAGCAGCTTGGCCCCGGGAGCCTCCTACAATGAGCAGTTCTTC.